This TCR beta chain was identified in a study of blood T cell repertoires in COVID-19. Seattle patients were enrolled during active infection and followed longitudinally. Authors' analysis steps: Reference gene primer amplification in the assay estimated nucleated cell counts. This table comes from immunoSEQ multiplex PCR, and its TCRdb copy is limited to in-frame clones, with some not included. That table is the source of V, J and clone size, and D and trimming were worked out from the DNA. The sample records some 200,000 clones, approximately 90% being singletons. Germline assignment: CDR1 SGHNT and CDR2 YYREEE (reference sequence). This CDR3 has 14 amino acids. Trimming at V came to 2 bases and at J to 6 bases, leaving 5 bases not matched to a gene.

This receptor was identified in a man in his fifties or sixties with COVID-19, enrolled during active disease. The chain is built from TRBV5-4 and TRBJ2-7; 10 positions match TRBD1. Input material: peripheral blood. In DNA form, the CDR3 reads TGTGCCAGCAGCTTTGGACAGGGGGGACGCGAGCAGTACTTC. This encodes CASSFGQGGREQYF. Full variable domain (remainder filled in from reference TRBV5-4 and TRBJ2-7): ETGVTQSPTHLIKTRGQQVTLRCSSQSGHNTVSWYQQALGQGPQFIFQYYREEENGRGNFPPRFSGLQFPNYSSELNVNALELDDSALYLCASSFGQGGREQYFGPGTRLTVT.